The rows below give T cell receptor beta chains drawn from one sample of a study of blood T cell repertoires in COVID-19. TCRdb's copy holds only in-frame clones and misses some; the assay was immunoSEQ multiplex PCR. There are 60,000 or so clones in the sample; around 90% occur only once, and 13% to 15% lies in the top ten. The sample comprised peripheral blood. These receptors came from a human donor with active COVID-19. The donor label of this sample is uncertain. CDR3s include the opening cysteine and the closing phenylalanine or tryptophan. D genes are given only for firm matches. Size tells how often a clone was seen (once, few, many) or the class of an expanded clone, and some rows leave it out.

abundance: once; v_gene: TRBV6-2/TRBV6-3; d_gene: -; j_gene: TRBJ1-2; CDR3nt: TGTGCCAGCAGTCTGACAGGTGGCTACACCTTC; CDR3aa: CASSLTGGYTF
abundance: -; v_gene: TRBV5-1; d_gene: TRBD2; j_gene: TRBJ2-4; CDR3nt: TGCGCCAGCAGCTCGACCACTAGCGGGGGGCCTTTCTTGTTC; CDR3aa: CASSSTTSGGPFLF
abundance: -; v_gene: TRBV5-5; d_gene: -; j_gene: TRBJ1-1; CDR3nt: TGTGCCAGCAGCTTGGGGGCCCCCACTGAAGCTTTCTTT; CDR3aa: CASSLGAPTEAFF
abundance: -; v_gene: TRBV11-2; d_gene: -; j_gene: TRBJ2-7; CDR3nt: TGTGCCAGCAGCCCCGGACTGGCAAGCTCCTACGAGCAGTACTTC; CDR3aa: CASSPGLASSYEQYF
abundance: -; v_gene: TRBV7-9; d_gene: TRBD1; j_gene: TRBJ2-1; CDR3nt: TGTGCCAGCAGTCGGGACAGGGGATCCTACAATGAGCAGTTCTTC; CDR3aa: CASSRDRGSYNEQFF
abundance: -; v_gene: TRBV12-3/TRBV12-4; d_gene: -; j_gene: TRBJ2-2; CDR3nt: TGTGCCAGCAGTCCCCGCAGCACCGGGGAGCTGTTTTTT; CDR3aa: CASSPRSTGELFF
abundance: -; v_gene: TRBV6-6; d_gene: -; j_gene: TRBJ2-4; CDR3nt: TGTGCCAGCAGCTCCGACAGGAGTTTTCCCAAAAACATTCAGTACTTC; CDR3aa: CASSSDRSFPKNIQYF
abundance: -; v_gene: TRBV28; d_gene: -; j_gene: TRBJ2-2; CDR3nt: TGTGCCAGCAGGCGGGGTTACACCGGGGAGCTGTTTTTT; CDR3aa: CASRRGYTGELFF
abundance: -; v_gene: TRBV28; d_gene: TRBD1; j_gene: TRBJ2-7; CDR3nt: TGTGCCAGCAGTTTAACCGGGACAGGACCAAAGCAGTACTTC; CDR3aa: CASSLTGTGPKQYF
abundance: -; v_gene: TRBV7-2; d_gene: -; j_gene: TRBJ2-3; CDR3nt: TGTGCCAGCACCCCCCGAGCAAACACAGATACGCAGTATTTT; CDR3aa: CASTPRANTDTQYF
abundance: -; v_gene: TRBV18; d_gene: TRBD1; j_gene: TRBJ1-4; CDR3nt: TGTGCCAGCTCACCTTTACGGACAGGGACTAATGAAAAACTGTTTTTT; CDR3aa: CASSPLRTGTNEKLFF